One sample yielded the 12 T cell receptor beta chains listed below, sequenced in a study of T-cell reconstitution after alpha-beta-depleted transplantation in children. Unique molecular identifiers were used in preparing the TCRbeta library. TCRdb passed the PCR reads through MiXCR, listing each CDR3 protein once. The table shows hundreds of thousands of distinct CDR3 sequences, with roughly 17% occurring only once. The material sequenced was PBMCs, mostly from graft donor cells, taken 360 days after TCRalphabeta/CD19-depleted stem cell transplant. The receptors were sampled from a male patient aged 2-9 years who had a stem cell transplant for acute lymphoblastic leukemia, so the T cells may come from the graft donor.

CDR3 sequence: CSAKGPRNYNEQFF. Here the CDR3 DNA reads TGCAGTGCGAAAGGCCCTCGGAACTACAATGAGCAGTTCTTC. This chain uses TRBV20-1 with TRBJ2-1, with no clear D. CDR3 size: 14 residues. From germline, CDR1 is DFQATT and CDR2 SNEGSKA (reference sequence). The V gene lost 6 bases and the J gene lost 3 bases, with 15 bases spanning the gap.

The V call is TRBV7-6, the J call TRBJ2-3; 7 bases align to TRBD2. Losses at the gene ends were 5 bases for V and 7 bases for J; bases not matched to a gene: 6. The CDR3 totals 13 residues. The germline gives CDR1 SGHVS, CDR2 FNYEAQ. The CDR3 DNA follows: TGTGCCAGCAGCGCCCCGGGAGGTTATACGCAGTATTTT. It specifies CASSAPGGYTQYF. Combining the CDR3 with reference TRBV7-6 and TRBJ2-3 gives the whole variable domain GAGVSQSPRYKVTKRGQDVALRCDPISGHVSLYWYRQALGQGPEFLTYFNYEAQQDKSGLPNDRFSAERPEGSISTLTIQRTEQRDSAMYRCASSAPGGYTQYFGPGTRLTVL.

The genes are TRBV4-1 and TRBJ2-1, with 13 bases that match TRBD2. This CDR3 comprises 16 residues. Per the germline V gene, CDR1 is MGHRA and CDR2 is YSYEKL. V trimming: 2 bases; J trimming: 10 bases; junction bases outside the gene matches: 8. CDR3 nucleotides: TGCGCCAGCAGCCAACTGGGACTAGCGGGGCCAATCGAGCAGTTCTTC. Its protein is CASSQLGLAGPIEQFF.

The table lists this clonotype with a few counts. The chain combines TRBV28 with TRBJ2-1; D call uncertain. The CDR3 runs to 12 residues. Germline loops: CDR1 MDHEN, CDR2 SYDVKM. Trimming removed 3 bases from V and 9 bases from J, with 9 bases in between. Here the CDR3 DNA reads TGTGCCAGCAGTTTTGTGGTCAGTGAGCAGTTCTTC. It is translated as CASSFVVSEQFF. Filled out from reference TRBV28 and TRBJ2-1, the complete variable domain reads DVKVTQSSRYLVKRTGEKVFLECVQDMDHENMFWYRQDPGLGLRLIYFSYDVKMKEKGDIPEGYSVSREKKERFSLILESASTNQTSMYLCASSFVVSEQFFGPGTRLTVL.

The rearrangement links TRBV6-1 to TRBJ2-1, with 7 bases lining up with TRBD1. V shed 8 bases and J 7 bases; nucleotides not matched to a gene: 11. The CDR3 spans 14 residues. Germline CDR1 is MNHNS and CDR2 is SASEGT. The CDR3 nucleotides read TGTGCCAGCGGTCCGAGACAGGGTTGGAATGAGCAGTTCTTC. Translating gives CASGPRQGWNEQFF.

The chain recombines TRBV18 with TRBJ2-2; possibly TRBD1 or TRBD2 for D (6 bases each). Germline lookup yields CDR1 KGHSH and CDR2 LQKENI. CDR3 size: 15 residues. Trimming took off 5 bases at V and 7 bases at J, with 17 bases between the two ends. The CDR3 bases are TGTGCCAGCTCAACCGGGGGCGCATTGATCGGGGAGCTGTTTTTT. The encoded protein is CASSTGGALIGELFF.

In this sample, this clonotype turned up many times. The J gene is TRBJ2-2, the V gene TRBV12-3 or TRBV12-4, with 8 bases that match TRBD1. V was pared by 6 bases and J by 3 bases, with 12 bases of the junction left unmatched. The CDR3 totals 17 residues. The CDR3: CASRGALGQGHTGELFF. CDR3 coding DNA: TGTGCCAGCAGGGGTGCTCTAGGACAGGGACACACCGGGGAGCTGTTTTTT.

This clonotype was counted between two and nine times. This chain links TRBV24-1 with TRBJ2-2; TRBD1 matches 9 bases. Looked up from germline, CDR1 is KGHDR and CDR2 is SFDVKD. CDR3 size: 13 residues. The V and J ends lost 9 bases and 5 bases, in that order; junction bases with no gene match: 3. CDR3 in DNA: TGTGCCACCGGACAGGGGAGGACCGGGGAGCTGTTTTTT. Its translation: CATGQGRTGELFF.

This clonotype was seen a few times. This chain connects TRBV19 to TRBJ2-1, with 8 bases lining up with TRBD2. J lost 2 bases, V lost 4 bases, and 7 bases had no gene match. Germline V gene sequence: CDR1 LNHDA, CDR2 SQIVND (reference sequence). CDR3 length equals 16 residues. CDR3 bases: TGTGCCAGTAGTAAGGGGGGCGGGAGGCCCTACAATGAGCAGTTCTTC. Translation gives CASSKGGGRPYNEQFF.

This clonotype has at least ten counts. The chain has TRBV11-2 and TRBJ2-2; TRBD1 is a possible D gene (6 bases). The germline V gene encodes CDR1 SGHAT and CDR2 FQNNGV. Trimming cost V 6 bases and J 7 bases, with 27 bases left between them. The CDR3 consists of 18 residues. The CDR3: CASSTIVGTISLGGELFF. CDR3 in DNA: TGTGCCAGCAGTACAATCGTTGGGACAATCTCCCTGGGCGGGGAGCTGTTTTTT.

The J gene is TRBJ1-5, the V gene TRBV4-1; 7 bases line up with TRBD1. V was pared by 0 bases and J by 2 bases, with 1 base of the junction left unmatched. CDR3 size: 15 residues. Germline-derived CDR1 and CDR2 are MGHRA and YSYEKL. Here the CDR3 reads CASSQEGTGNQPQHF. CDR3 sequence (DNA): TGCGCCAGCAGCCAAGAGGGGACAGGCAATCAGCCCCAGCATTTT.

This chain connects TRBV3-1 to TRBJ1-1; D call uncertain. Looked up from germline, CDR1 is LGHDT and CDR2 is YNNKEL (reference sequence). The CDR3 extends over 13 amino acids. Trimming took 1 base from V and 7 from J, leaving 10 bases between them. The CDR3 coding sequence is TGTGCCAGCAGCCAAGTGGGGAAGGTTGAAGCTTTCTTT. This encodes CASSQVGKVEAFF.